This passage covers 12 T cell receptor beta chains from one sample sequenced in a study of patients and donors after allogeneic stem cell transplantation. TCRdb fed the RT-PCR reads into MiXCR, producing one record per CDR3 protein. Of tens of thousands of distinct CDR3 sequences listed, around 48% were seen once; the top ten hold roughly three fifths. Sequencing was done on a sample of blood, either unsorted or a sorted T cell fraction (not recorded which). These receptors all stem from a human donor who was either an allogeneic HSCT recipient or a stem cell or donor lymphocyte infusion donor (not recorded which). It is not recorded whose cells these are; they may come from a transplant donor.

This clonotype was observed a handful of times. The V and J genes are TRBV7-2 and TRBJ1-6; D is perhaps TRBD1 (5 bases). Trimming removed 5 bases from V and 9 bases from J, with 20 bases in between. This CDR3 comprises 16 residues. CDR1 and CDR2 from the germline V gene are SGHTA and FQGNSA. CDR3 residues: CASSQMGAGNSSPLHF. The CDR3 DNA reads as TGTGCCAGCAGCCAAATGGGAGCAGGGAACAGTTCACCCCTCCACTTT.

A few counts support this clonotype. CDR3 sequence (DNA): TGTGCCAGCAGCCCAGACAGGAATCAGCCCCAGCATTTT. Translation: CASSPDRNQPQHF. V is TRBV11-2 and J is TRBJ1-5; D might be TRBD1 (6 bases). V dropped 5 bases and J dropped 4 bases, with 9 bases sitting between them. CDR3 length: 13 residues. The germline V gene has CDR1 SGHAT and CDR2 FQNNGV.

The chain employs TRBV12-3 or TRBV12-4 and TRBJ2-7; no definite D call. The CDR3 is 11 residues long. The V and J ends lost 2 bases and 6 bases respectively, with 5 bases between them. CDR3 sequence: CASSLYSEQYF. CDR3 DNA sequence: TGTGCCAGCAGTTTATACTCCGAGCAGTACTTC.

This clonotype was seen a few times. The chain employs TRBV4-1 and TRBJ1-1; no clear D gene. Germline CDR1 and CDR2: MGHRA and YSYEKL. The CDR3 is 13 amino acids. With 1 base removed from V and 1 base from J, the gap between germline ends came to 4 bases. The CDR3 region is CASSQVGNTEAFF. CDR3 bases: TGCGCCAGCAGCCAAGTGGGGAACACTGAAGCTTTCTTT.

This clonotype was seen a handful of times. V is TRBV14 and J is TRBJ2-3; D might be TRBD1 (6 bases). Germline assignment: CDR1 SGHDN and CDR2 FVKESK. V lost 2 bases, J lost 0 bases, and 12 bases lay in between. The CDR3 totals 16 residues. As DNA, the CDR3 is TGTGCCAGCAGCCAACCGGGACATACTAGCACAGATACGCAGTATTTT. Protein product: CASSQPGHTSTDTQYF.

The chain combines TRBV6-2 or TRBV6-3 with TRBJ1-1, with D uncertain. The CDR3 runs to 11 residues. Germline lookup yields CDR1 MNHEY and CDR2 SVGEGT. The V gene lost 5 bases and the J gene lost 3 bases, with 4 bases spanning the gap. The CDR3, as DNA: TGTGCCAGCAGTACTTACACTGAAGCTTTCTTT. Protein sequence: CASSTYTEAFF.

This clonotype was found a few times. V gene TRBV5-1 combines with J gene TRBJ1-2; possible D gene TRBD1, 6 bases. The CDR3 is 13 residues long. V was shortened by 4 bases and J by 3 bases, with 10 bases between the two germline ends. Germline CDR1 and CDR2: SGHRS and YFSETQ. CDR3 DNA sequence: TGCGCCAGCAGCCCGGACAGAGACTATGGCTACACCTTC. Amino acid sequence: CASSPDRDYGYTF. The variable domain in full, with the rest retrieved from reference TRBV5-1 and TRBJ1-2, is KAGVTQTPRYLIKTRGQQVTLSCSPISGHRSVSWYQQTPGQGLQFLFEYFSETQRNKGNFPGRFSGRQFSNSRSEMNVSTLELGDSALYLCASSPDRDYGYTFGSGTRLTVV.

The chain employs TRBV15 and TRBJ1-5; D ambiguous. Germline V gene lookup returns CDR1 LNHNV and CDR2 YYDKDF (reference sequence). The CDR3 is made up of 13 amino acids. V was trimmed by 2 bases and J by 4 bases, leaving 6 bases between them. The CDR3 nucleotides are TGTGCCACCAGCAGATCTTTAAATCAGCCCCAGCATTTT. Translating it yields CATSRSLNQPQHF.

This clonotype was detected only a few times. The chain recombines TRBV12-3 or TRBV12-4 with TRBJ1-1, with D hard to call. The CDR3 sequence is 13 residues long. V lost 1 base and J 1 base, leaving 4 bases between the germline ends. CDR3 region: CASSLDANTEAFF. CDR3 nucleotides: TGTGCCAGCAGTTTAGATGCGAACACTGAAGCTTTCTTT.

The V call is TRBV4-2, the J call TRBJ2-3; no reliable D call. V lost 4 bases and J 2 bases, leaving 7 bases between the germline ends. Germline V gene lookup returns CDR1 LGHNA and CDR2 YNFKEQ. This CDR3 is built from 13 residues. The CDR3 region is CASSLRPTDTQYF. In DNA form, the CDR3 reads TGTGCCAGCAGCCTCCGGCCCACAGATACGCAGTATTTT.

V gene TRBV12-3 or TRBV12-4 combines with J gene TRBJ1-3, with no clear D. CDR3 length: 10 residues. V shed 5 bases and J shed 8 bases, with 4 bases lying between them. The CDR3 region is CASSRDTIYF. CDR3 sequence (DNA): TGTGCCAGCAGTCGAGACACCATATATTTT.

The chain joins TRBV7-9 to TRBJ1-2; 7 bases are shared with TRBD1. Per germline, CDR1 SEHNR and CDR2 FQNEAQ (reference sequence). The CDR3 consists of 14 residues. J gave up 8 bases and V 1 base, and 7 bases lay outside the gene matches. CDR3 loop: CASSLVRDRWGYTF. CDR3 bases: TGTGCCAGCAGCTTAGTCCGGGACAGATGGGGCTACACCTTC.